This T cell receptor beta chain was documented in a study of somatic mutations in cytotoxic T cells in rheumatoid arthritis. The wider study: Blood from the patient (over 28 ml EDTA) was drawn right after diagnosis, pretreatment. Study observations and caveats: In rheumatoid arthritis patients, unlike healthy controls, CD8+ clonality rose with age. Statistically, CD8+ T-cell clonality was not significantly distinct between individuals with rheumatoid arthritis and age-matched healthy controls. Among approximately 60 patients, 8 showed a largest CD8+ clone that surpassed 20% of CD8+ cells.

Germline lookup yields CDR1 MNHEY and CDR2 SVGAGI. Deletions cut 1 base from V and 8 bases from J, with 15 bases between. The CDR3 is 16 amino acids. A few counts support this clone. Its target is unknown. Measured with immunoSEQ multiplex PCR; TCRdb has only the in-frame clones, and not every one. The data show some 20,000 clones, with around 80% seen just once and roughly a tenth held by the top ten. The sequencing input was CD8+ T cells sorted from blood. The chain joins TRBV6-5 to TRBJ1-6; D is unclear. The TCR comes from an adult with rheumatoid arthritis. CDR3 DNA sequence: TGTGCCAGCAGTTACTTGGTCCAAAGGTCTGATTCACCCCTCCACTTT. Encoded protein: CASSYLVQRSDSPLHF.